What follows is one T cell receptor beta chain and its context. Its antigen is unidentified. These data belong to a study of T cells after yellow fever vaccination. CDR3 length: 12 residues. Trimming took 7 bases from V and 5 from J, leaving 12 bases between them. The germline gives CDR1 SGHRS, CDR2 YFSETQ. General study findings and limits: It was the secondary response that reached its peak faster, day 5 versus 15, but it was weaker. In post-booster samples, most primary-vaccination clones reappeared (about 97% CD4, around 87% CD8).

Template-switching 5'RACE yielded the TCR cDNA; a universal primer site and UMIs were added in the process. Via MiXCR, TCRdb re-called the 5' RACE reads, giving one row per CDR3 protein. There are 300,000 to 400,000 distinct CDR3 sequences in the sample; around 12% occur only once, and 3.2% lies in the top ten. This clonotype was obtained from a young man who received the YFV17D yellow fever vaccine. The V gene is TRBV5-1, the J gene TRBJ2-5; tentative D call: TRBD1 (6 bases). The sample was CD4+ T cells sorted from PBMCs, taken 15 days after the yellow fever booster vaccination. CDR3 in DNA: TGCGCCAGCGGCACAGGGCTGGAGACCCAGTACTTC. This sequence encodes CASGTGLETQYF.